The 26 T cell receptor beta chains below come from one sample, sequenced in a study of early T cells in non-severe SARS-CoV-2 infection (dated by TCRdb to 2020 to 2022). Library preparation used 5' RACE. TCRdb records NextSeq 500 as the sequencer. Through fastp at Q25 and MiXCR, TCRdb rebuilt clones from the public reads, retaining in-frame beta chains. Under each unique CDR3 protein, matching rows form one entry showing the most common genes and DNA. This sample has some 67,000 distinct CDR3 sequences in its table, and approximately 15% of those were observed once. About an eighth of the sample is taken by the ten largest. The sequenced sample consisted of whole blood. These TCRs come from an adult who was a healthcare worker with PCR-confirmed SARS-CoV-2 infection or an uninfected control (not recorded which).

This clonotype showed up many times. V is TRBV29-1 and J is TRBJ1-2; possible D gene TRBD1, 5 bases. The CDR3 is made up of 12 amino acids. The germline V and J ends were trimmed by 6 bases and 4 bases, with 12 bases remaining between them. Germline V lookup: CDR1 SQVTM, CDR2 ANQGSEA. The CDR3 DNA sequence: TGCAGCGTGCAGGGAGAAGGCTATGGCTACACCTTC. It codes for CSVQGEGYGYTF.

This clonotype was picked up a small number of times. V gene TRBV5-4 combines with J gene TRBJ2-4, with D tentatively TRBD2 (5 bases). CDR3 length: 16 residues. Trimming took off 3 bases at V and 0 bases at J, with 13 bases between the two ends. Germline loops: CDR1 SGHNT, CDR2 YYREEE (reference sequence). CDR3 region: CASSSKADIAKNIQYF. The DNA of the CDR3 is TGTGCCAGCAGCTCGAAAGCGGATATAGCCAAAAACATTCAGTACTTC.

A few counts support this clonotype. The chain recombines TRBV24-1 with TRBJ1-4; D call uncertain. Trimming pared 8 bases from V and 8 bases from J, leaving 14 bases between. The CDR3 has 13 amino acids. Germline loops: CDR1 KGHDR, CDR2 SFDVKD. The CDR3 loop is CATTPFWCEKLFF. DNA for the CDR3: TGTGCCACCACTCCATTCTGGTGCGAAAAACTGTTTTTT.

The chain combines TRBV6-2 or TRBV6-3 with TRBJ1-1, with a weak D call TRBD1 (5 bases). The CDR3 totals 14 residues. The V and J ends lost 6 bases and 6 bases respectively, with 17 bases between them. Germline V gene sequence: CDR1 MNHEY, CDR2 SVGEGT. The CDR3 sequence: CASSFKSRDPEAFF. The CDR3 nucleotides read TGTGCCAGCAGCTTTAAATCCAGGGATCCTGAAGCTTTCTTT.

This clonotype was found a few times. V is TRBV5-6 and J is TRBJ1-1; D uncertain. The CDR3 contains 11 residues. Germline-derived CDR1 and CDR2 are SGHDT and YYEEEE. Trimming left V 4 bases short and J 8 bases short, with 9 bases between. The CDR3 region has the DNA TGTGCCAGCAGCCAAGCGGGAGAAGCTTTCTTT. Residues: CASSQAGEAFF.

This clonotype has a count of ten or more. The genes are TRBV6-2 or TRBV6-3 and TRBJ2-4, with D unresolved. The V end lost 0 bases, the J end lost 1 base, and 16 bases lay between the germline ends. Germline V gene sequence: CDR1 MNHEY, CDR2 SVGEGT. This CDR3 has 18 residues. CDR3 protein: CASSYSPSGSEAKNIQYF. Here the CDR3 DNA reads TGTGCCAGCAGTTACTCTCCTTCTGGTAGTGAGGCCAAAAACATTCAGTACTTC.

The chain recombines TRBV7-2 with TRBJ1-1; the match to TRBD1 covers 12 bases. J gave up 2 bases and V 2 bases, and 9 bases lay outside the gene matches. Germline CDR1 and CDR2: SGHTA and FQGNSA. CDR3 length: 18 residues. The DNA of the CDR3 is TGTGCCAGCAGCTTATTCCCCGGGACAGGGGGCCGTAACACTGAAGCTTTCTTT. It specifies CASSLFPGTGGRNTEAFF.

This clonotype was seen only a few times. The chain is built from TRBV11-2 and TRBJ2-1; D is uncertain. The CDR3 spans 11 residues. Deletions cut 1 base from V and 12 bases from J, with 7 bases between. Germline V CDR1 and CDR2: SGHAT, FQNNGV. The CDR3 DNA is TGTGCCAGCAGCTTAGCACAAGGGCAGTTCTTC. This sequence encodes CASSLAQGQFF.

This clonotype was observed a few times. This chain connects TRBV11-2 to TRBJ2-1, with D possibly matching TRBD1 (6 bases). Per germline, CDR1 SGHAT and CDR2 FQNNGV. This CDR3 has 17 residues. Deletions cut 1 base from V and 7 bases from J, with 20 bases between. The CDR3 DNA reads as TGTGCCAGCAGCTTAGTCGATTTTGGGGGCGCTAGGAATGAGCAGTTCTTC. Translated: CASSLVDFGGARNEQFF.

This clonotype was detected many times. J is TRBJ1-1 and V is TRBV18, with unresolved D. This CDR3 spans 12 amino acids. Germline assignment: CDR1 KGHSH and CDR2 LQKENI. Trimming took off 0 bases at V and 8 bases at J, with 7 bases between the two ends. The CDR3 DNA reads TGTGCCAGCTCACCACCCATCGGGGAAGCTTTCTTT. This sequence encodes CASSPPIGEAFF.

Turning to this clonotype: A much larger clone lies a single base off, so this may be a read error. The chain joins TRBV20-1 to TRBJ1-4, with D perhaps TRBD1 (6 bases). There are 15 residues in the CDR3. V lost 8 bases and J lost 3, with 19 bases in between. Per the germline V gene, CDR1 is DFQATT and CDR2 is SNEGSKA (reference sequence). For the CDR3, the DNA is TGCAGTACTCCGCACCCGGACAGCCCTAATGAAAAACTGTTTTTT. It codes for CSTPHPDSPNEKLFF.

This clonotype was observed a handful of times. The chain combines TRBV4-1 with TRBJ2-1; tentative D call: TRBD2 (6 bases). The CDR3 is 18 residues long. Trimming shortened V by 0 bases and J by 0 bases, and 15 bases separated the two germline ends. CDR1 and CDR2 (germline): MGHRA, YSYEKL. The CDR3 bases are TGCGCCAGCAGCCAAGATGTAGAGCGGGTAGGCTCCTACAATGAGCAGTTCTTC. Translation gives CASSQDVERVGSYNEQFF.

This clonotype was seen more than once but under ten times. CDR3 protein: CASSLEGGGNEQFF. The CDR3 coding sequence is TGTGCCAGCAGCTTAGAAGGGGGCGGGAATGAGCAGTTCTTC. The genes are TRBV7-9 and TRBJ2-1, with 7 nucleotides matching TRBD1. The CDR3 totals 14 residues. The germline CDR1 and CDR2 sequences are SEHNR and FQNEAQ (reference sequence). J was trimmed by 7 bases and V by 1 base; bases with no gene match: 4.

This clonotype was seen many times. This chain joins TRBV11-2 and TRBJ1-1; 10 nucleotides align to TRBD1. The CDR3 totals 15 residues. CDR1 SGHAT and CDR2 FQNNGV come from the germline V gene. Trimming removed 4 bases from V and 7 bases from J; junction bases left unmatched: 9. DNA for the CDR3: TGTGCCAGCAGCTCCATTCGGGACAGGGGACGTGAAGCTTTCTTT. It encodes CASSSIRDRGREAFF.

This clonotype has a handful of counts. CDR3 amino acids: CASSLGERLAGYTF. In DNA form, the CDR3 reads TGTGCCAGCAGCTTAGGAGAGAGGCTTGCTGGCTACACCTTC. The chain has TRBV7-2 and TRBJ1-2; D ambiguous. The CDR3 sequence is 14 residues long. From germline, CDR1 is SGHTA and CDR2 FQGNSA. The V and J ends lost 1 base and 7 bases respectively, with 13 bases between them.

This clonotype appeared a few times. The rearrangement joins TRBV6-1 to TRBJ2-1, with 10 bases that match TRBD2. CDR1 is MNHNS, CDR2 SASEGT, per germline. The V segment lost 7 bases and the J segment 5 bases; nucleotides outside the gene matches: 23. This CDR3 comprises 20 residues. The CDR3 sequence: CASNLAPSPAAGGPNNEQFF. In nucleotides, the CDR3 is TGTGCCAGCAACCTCGCCCCCTCGCCAGCAGCGGGGGGGCCCAACAATGAGCAGTTCTTC.

J is TRBJ2-1 and V is TRBV3-1; D may correspond to TRBD1 or TRBD2 (5 bases each). V was clipped by 4 bases and J by 6 bases, with 10 bases between them. Germline V gene lookup returns CDR1 LGHDT and CDR2 YNNKEL (reference sequence). The CDR3 spans 13 residues. CDR3 protein: CASSPGPPNEQFF. In DNA, the CDR3 is TGTGCCAGCAGCCCGGGACCCCCCAATGAGCAGTTCTTC.

This clonotype was seen a few times. The rearrangement links TRBV11-3 to TRBJ2-3; TRBD2 matches at 7 bases. The CDR3 runs to 14 residues. The germline CDR1 and CDR2 sequences are SGHNT and YENEEA. Unmatched junction bases numbered 5, after V lost 6 bases and J lost 2 bases. The CDR3 loop reads CASSKRGATDTQYF. In nucleotides, the CDR3 is TGTGCCAGCAGTAAGCGGGGCGCCACAGATACGCAGTATTTT.

This rearrangement joins TRBV28 to TRBJ2-5; TRBD2 matches at 7 bases. The length of the CDR3 is 14 residues. J was trimmed by 0 bases and V by 6 bases; bases with no gene match: 4. Germline V gene data show CDR1 as MDHEN and CDR2 as SYDVKM. The DNA for the CDR3 is TGTGCCAGCAGGACTAGCCCGGACCAAGAGACCCAGTACTTC. Translated, it gives CASRTSPDQETQYF.

This clonotype was observed many times. For the CDR3, the DNA is TGTGCCAGCAGCTTAGGAGGGGGAGCGGGCTACAATGAGCAGTTCTTC. Translated, it gives CASSLGGGAGYNEQFF. The chain combines TRBV7-2 with TRBJ2-1; D tentatively reads TRBD1 or TRBD2 (6 bases each). V lost 1 base, J lost 3 bases, and 13 bases lay in between. In germline, CDR1 is SGHTA, CDR2 FQGNSA. The length of the CDR3 is 16 residues.

The chain is built from TRBV6-6 and TRBJ2-2; 7 bases are shared with TRBD1. The CDR3 sequence is 15 residues long. Looked up from germline, CDR1 is MNHNY and CDR2 is SVGAGI (reference sequence). J gave up 0 bases and V 6 bases, and 4 bases lay outside the gene matches. The CDR3 coding sequence is TGTGCCAGCAGAAACGGACAGGCGAACACCGGGGAGCTGTTTTTT. Translation gives CASRNGQANTGELFF.

This clonotype has just a few counts. This chain connects TRBV6-2 or TRBV6-3 to TRBJ2-5; no definite D call. V lost 0 bases to trimming and J lost 1 base, with 12 bases between them. Germline V CDR1 and CDR2: MNHEY, SVGEGT. The CDR3 loop spans 16 amino acids. CDR3 protein: CASSYSPQKSQETQYF. As DNA, the CDR3 is TGTGCCAGCAGTTACTCTCCGCAAAAATCCCAAGAGACCCAGTACTTC.

This chain joins TRBV12-3 or TRBV12-4 and TRBJ1-5; TRBD1 matches 7 bases. With V trimmed by 6 bases and J by 5 bases, 7 bases remained unmatched. The CDR3 spans 14 residues. The CDR3 DNA sequence: TGTGCCAGCAGCCGACAGGGCGGAGATCAGCCCCAGCATTTT. This encodes CASSRQGGDQPQHF.

Comment on this clonotype: This may arise from a read error, as a much more abundant clone is one base away. The genes are TRBV20-1 and TRBJ1-4; 8 nucleotides agree with TRBD1. The CDR3 length is 14 residues. Germline V CDR1 and CDR2: DFQATT, SNEGSKA (reference sequence). The CDR3 here is CRAREAGGSEKLFF. Here the CDR3 DNA reads TGCAGAGCTAGAGAGGCAGGGGGCAGTGAAAAACTGTTTTTT.

This clonotype was observed a handful of times. The chain is built from TRBV6-1 and TRBJ1-5; unclear D gene. The germline CDR1 and CDR2 sequences are MNHNS and SASEGT. The CDR3 extends over 13 amino acids. With 0 bases removed from V and 4 bases from J, the gap between germline ends came to 4 bases. CDR3 sequence: CASSEAGNQPQHF. The CDR3 DNA reads TGTGCCAGCAGTGAAGCTGGGAATCAGCCCCAGCATTTT.

This chain uses TRBV28 with TRBJ1-3; 8 bases map to TRBD1. V lost 8 bases and J lost 4; bases outside the gene matches: 10. CDR1 and CDR2 (germline): MDHEN, SYDVKM. This CDR3 is built from 15 residues. CDR3 sequence reads: CASVDRGRSGNTIYF. In nucleotides, the CDR3 is TGTGCCAGCGTCGACAGGGGTCGGTCGGGAAACACCATATATTTT.